This T cell receptor (beta chain) was profiled in a study of blood T cell repertoires in COVID-19. Overall study context: Acute-phase and convalescent COVID-19 samples originated in the United States, Italy and Spain. Nucleic acid was either cDNA or gDNA, and it came from T cells, B-cell-depleted T cells, or PBMCs.

Methods used by the authors: Reference gene primer amplification gave estimated nucleated cell counts. Repertoires were generated with immunoSEQ multiplex PCR, while TCRdb's copy carries only in-frame clones and drops some. That table is the source of V, J and clone size, and D and trimming were worked out from the DNA. The sample records tens of thousands of clones, more than 70% being singletons. Germline V lookup: CDR1 SGHKS, CDR2 YYEKEE (reference sequence). The CDR3 runs 12 residues. V was cut by 1 base and J by 5 bases, with 4 bases left in between. Sequenced input: peripheral blood. This sequence was found in a man aged 70-80 years with acute or convalescent COVID-19. The V call is TRBV5-5, the J call TRBJ1-5, with D unresolved. The DNA for the CDR3 is TGTGCCAGCAGCTTGCCCGATCAGCCCCAGCATTTT. Translation gives CASSLPDQPQHF.